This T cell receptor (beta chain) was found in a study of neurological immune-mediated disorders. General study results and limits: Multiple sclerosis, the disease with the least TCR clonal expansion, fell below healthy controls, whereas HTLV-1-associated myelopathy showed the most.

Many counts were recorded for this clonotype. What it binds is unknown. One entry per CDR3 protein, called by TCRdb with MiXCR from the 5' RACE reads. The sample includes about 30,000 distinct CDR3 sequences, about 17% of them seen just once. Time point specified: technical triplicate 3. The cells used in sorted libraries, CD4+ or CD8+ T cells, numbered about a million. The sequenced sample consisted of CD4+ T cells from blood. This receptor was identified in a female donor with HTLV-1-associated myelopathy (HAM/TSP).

The CDR3 DNA reads as TGCAGTGCTAGTACAGTGTGGGAGACCCAGTACTTC. Amino acid sequence: CSASTVWETQYF. The V and J genes are TRBV20-1 and TRBJ2-5; D unresolved. Germline lookup yields CDR1 DFQATT and CDR2 SNEGSKA (reference sequence). The CDR3 runs to 12 residues. Trimming stripped 3 bases from V and 5 bases from J, with 10 bases between.